This entry is about one TCR beta chain. Its specificity is unknown. This sample is part of a study of blood T cells in healthy people across ages. Notes on the study in general: A conclusive naive versus antigen-experienced comparison was prevented by the unsorted PBMCs.

PCR was performed a second time for about 7 to 12 cycles using a sample-barcoded 5' primer and a J-beta primer mix. A template-switch adaptor containing 12 random nucleotides labeled each cDNA molecule. TCRdb ran MiXCR on the 5' RACE reads and lists one entry per CDR3 protein. The profile covers approximately 780,000 distinct CDR3 sequences, with 25% to 30% appearing a single time and around 3% taken by the ten largest. These data were likewise used in another study, on T cells of mothers and their children.

The sequence derives from a boy aged 5-17 years in good health. Material: blood.

CDR3 loop: CASTSPVGLGETQYF. CDR3 nucleotide sequence: TGTGCCAGCACTTCCCCCGTGGGTCTAGGAGAGACCCAGTACTTC. This chain uses TRBV7-9 with TRBJ2-5; D not resolved. The germline V gene has CDR1 SEHNR and CDR2 FQNEAQ (reference sequence). The CDR3 sequence is 15 residues long. The V end was cut by 7 bases, the J end by 4 bases, with 19 bases between.